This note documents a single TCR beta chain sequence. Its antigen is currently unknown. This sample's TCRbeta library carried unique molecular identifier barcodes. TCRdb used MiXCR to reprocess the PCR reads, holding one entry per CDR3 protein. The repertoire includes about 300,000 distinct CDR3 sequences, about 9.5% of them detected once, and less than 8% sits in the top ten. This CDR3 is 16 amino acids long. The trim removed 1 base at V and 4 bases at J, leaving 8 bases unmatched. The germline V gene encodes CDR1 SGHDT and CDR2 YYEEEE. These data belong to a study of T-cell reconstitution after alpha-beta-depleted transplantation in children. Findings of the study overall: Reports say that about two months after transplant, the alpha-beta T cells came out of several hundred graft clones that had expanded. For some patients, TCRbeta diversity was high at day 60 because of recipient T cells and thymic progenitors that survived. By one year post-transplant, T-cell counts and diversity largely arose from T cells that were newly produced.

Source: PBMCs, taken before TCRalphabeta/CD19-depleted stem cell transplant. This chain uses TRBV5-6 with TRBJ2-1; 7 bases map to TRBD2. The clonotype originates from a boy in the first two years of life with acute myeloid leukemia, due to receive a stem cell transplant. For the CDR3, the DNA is TGTGCCAGCAGCTTGAGGGTTAGCGGGCCGTACAATGAGCAGTTCTTC. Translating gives CASSLRVSGPYNEQFF.